This T cell receptor (beta chain) was sequenced during a study of human T cells and chemical hapten exposure. V was pared by 3 bases and J by 7 bases, with 16 bases between. Germline CDR1 reads SNHLY; CDR2 reads FYNNEI. The CDR3 has 15 residues. The sample's time point: patch test 2, 6 weeks after DPC sensitization. The treatment denotes: therapeutic diphenylcyclopropenone sensitization with weekly scalp DPC. This clonotype occurred a few times. From the RACE reads, TCRdb called clonotypes with MiXCR, one entry per CDR3 protein. This sample carries about 54,000 distinct CDR3 sequences, around 9.5% of them seen once, and the ten largest clones take 1.7%.

The material was whole blood, obtained in connection with sensitization to the hapten diphenylcyclopropenone (DPC). The source of this sequence is a woman between 50 and 59 years old with alopecia areata. Some clones in this sample may be carry-over from other donors' samples. The V and J genes are TRBV2 and TRBJ2-1; D is unresolved. The CDR3: CASSDLGPVWNEQFF. CDR3 DNA sequence: TGTGCCAGCAGTGACTTAGGCCCGGTTTGGAATGAGCAGTTCTTC.